A selection of T cell receptor beta chains follows, all from one sample in a study of technical replicates of blood from several donors. TCRdb's table, derived via immunoSEQ multiplex PCR, lists solely in-frame clones and lacks some. The sample records more than 65,000 clones, roughly nine tenths being singletons. Material: T cells isolated from PBMCs. The receptors derive from a human donor in good health. Some clones in this sample may be carry-over from other donors' samples. CDR3s include the opening cysteine and the closing phenylalanine or tryptophan. Fields, in order: J gene, V gene, clone size, D gene, CDR3 length, CDR3 protein, CDR3 DNA. D genes are given only for firm matches. Part of the rows lack a size; the others show once, few, many or a class for expanded clones.

>TRBJ2-2|TRBV6-5|.|.|14
CASRFGENTGELFF
TGTGCCAGCAGATTCGGAGAGAACACCGGGGAGCTGTTTTTT
>TRBJ1-1|TRBV25-1|.|.|13
CASSLPGGTEAFF
TGTGCCAGCAGTTTACCAGGTGGCACTGAAGCTTTCTTT
>TRBJ2-7|TRBV30|.|.|12
CAWGLTSYEQYF
TGTGCCTGGGGACTTACAAGCTACGAGCAGTACTTC
>TRBJ1-1|TRBV5-5|.|.|11
CASRSRTEAFF
TGTGCCAGCAGATCGAGGACTGAAGCTTTCTTT
>TRBJ1-4|TRBV25-1|.|.|15
CASSGGDRRWEKLFF
TGTGCCAGCAGCGGCGGGGACCGGAGGTGGGAAAAACTGTTTTTT
>TRBJ2-7|TRBV28|.|TRBD2|14
CASSPLAGTYEQYF
TGTGCCAGCAGCCCACTAGCGGGTACCTACGAGCAGTACTTC
>TRBJ1-5|TRBV13|.|TRBD1|15
CASSSRQGNDQPQHF
TGTGCCAGCAGCTCCCGACAGGGAAATGATCAGCCCCAGCATTTT
>TRBJ2-3|TRBV4-1|once|.|14
CASSQARFTDTQYF
TGCGCCAGCAGCCAAGCCAGGTTCACAGATACGCAGTATTTT
>TRBJ1-1|TRBV9|.|.|13
CASSVINREEAFF
TGTGCCAGCAGCGTAATTAACAGGGAAGAAGCTTTCTTT
>TRBJ2-7|TRBV23-1|.|TRBD1|15
CASSQPDRASYEQYF
TGCGCCAGCAGTCAACCCGACAGGGCTTCCTACGAGCAGTACTTC
>TRBJ2-3|TRBV6-5|few|.|13
CASSRPFTDTQYF
TGTGCCAGCAGTCGTCCCTTCACAGATACGCAGTATTTT
>TRBJ1-1|TRBV10-3|.|.|15
CAISAGTPMNTEAFF
TGTGCCATCAGTGCAGGGACACCGATGAACACTGAAGCTTTCTTT
>TRBJ1-5|TRBV19|.|.|15
CARTPTPQANQPQHF
TGTGCCAGAACGCCTACCCCTCAGGCAAATCAGCCCCAGCATTTT
>TRBJ1-1|TRBV27|few|.|14
CASSLWRENTEAFF
TGTGCCAGCAGTTTGTGGAGGGAGAACACTGAAGCTTTCTTT
>TRBJ2-7|TRBV29-1|once|TRBD1|14
CSVEGTGASYEQYF
TGCAGCGTTGAAGGGACAGGGGCCTCCTACGAGCAGTACTTC
>TRBJ1-1|TRBV28|.|.|17
CASSLVGRGKGNTEAFF
TGTGCCAGCAGTTTAGTGGGACGGGGGAAGGGGAACACTGAAGCTTTCTTT
>TRBJ2-2|TRBV27|once|TRBD2|18
CASRRRGGRRSSTGELFF
TGTGCCAGCAGGCGACGCGGGGGGCGGCGTTCCAGTACCGGGGAGCTGTTTTTT
>TRBJ1-5|TRBV5-6|.|.|18
CASSFLRSRQDRDQPQHF
TGTGCCAGCAGCTTTCTCCGAAGCCGCCAGGACAGAGATCAGCCCCAGCATTTT
>TRBJ2-7|TRBV2|few|TRBD1|15
CASSGPQGARNEQYF
TGTGCCAGCAGTGGCCCACAGGGGGCGAGGAACGAGCAGTACTTC
>TRBJ2-2|TRBV29-1|.|.|14
CSVSGQEGTGELFF
TGCAGCGTTTCCGGACAGGAGGGGACCGGGGAGCTGTTTTTT
>TRBJ2-7|TRBV11-2|.|.|13
CASSLVSLNEQYF
TGTGCCAGCAGCTTAGTCTCCTTAAACGAGCAGTACTTC
>TRBJ1-1|TRBV11-1|.|.|17
CASSLGQGLGMNTEAFF
TGTGCCAGCAGCTTAGGGCAGGGTTTGGGAATGAACACTGAAGCTTTCTTT
>TRBJ2-7|TRBV27|.|TRBD2|14
CASHTSGETYEQYF
TGTGCCAGCCATACTAGCGGGGAGACCTACGAGCAGTACTTC
>TRBJ2-1|TRBV11-2|once|.|14
CAIGGKSSYNEQFF
TGTGCCATCGGAGGCAAGAGCTCCTACAATGAGCAGTTCTTC
>TRBJ2-7|TRBV7-9|.|TRBD2|17
CASSLYRTSGRIHEQYF
TGTGCCAGCAGCCTCTATCGGACTAGCGGGAGGATCCACGAGCAGTACTTC
>TRBJ2-7|TRBV5-1|.|.|13
CASSPSTSPGEYF
TGCGCCAGCAGTCCGTCAACTTCACCGGGAGAGTACTTC
>TRBJ2-7|TRBV4-1|.|TRBD2|15
CASSQEEREGHEQYF
TGCGCCAGCAGCCAAGAAGAGCGGGAGGGCCACGAGCAGTACTTC
>TRBJ2-2|TRBV27|.|.|16
CASSLGFAIHAGELFF
TGTGCCAGCAGTTTAGGTTTTGCGATTCATGCCGGGGAGCTGTTTTTT
>TRBJ2-5|TRBV25-1|.|.|14
CASSEATGQETQYF
TGTGCCAGCAGTGAAGCAACAGGCCAAGAGACCCAGTACTTC
>TRBJ1-2|TRBV4-2|.|TRBD1|16
CASSPQSYRGRHGYTF
TGTGCCAGCAGCCCGCAATCCTATAGGGGGCGACATGGCTACACCTTC
>TRBJ1-3|TRBV4-1|.|.|15
CASSQEPGVGNTIYF
TGCGCCAGCAGCCAAGAGCCGGGGGTAGGAAACACCATATATTTT
>TRBJ2-5|TRBV10-3|.|TRBD2|14
CAIASSGIEETQYF
TGTGCCATCGCGTCTAGCGGGATTGAAGAGACCCAGTACTTC
>TRBJ2-3|TRBV18|.|TRBD2|15
CASSPSSGGSDTQYF
TGTGCCAGCTCACCATCAAGCGGGGGTTCAGATACGCAGTATTTT
>TRBJ2-5|TRBV2|.|TRBD1|13
CASSYRGRETQYF
TGTGCCAGCAGTTACAGGGGGCGAGAGACCCAGTACTTC
>TRBJ2-5|TRBV5-1|.|TRBD2|15
CASSKRGGREETQYF
TGCGCCAGCAGTAAGCGGGGGGGCCGAGAGGAGACCCAGTACTTC
>TRBJ1-2|TRBV6-5|once|TRBD1|15
CASPTRRGRLYGYTF
TGTGCCAGCCCCACACGCAGGGGGCGTCTCTATGGCTACACCTTC
>TRBJ2-3|TRBV6-1|.|.|15
CASSLGAPSTDTQYF
TGTGCCAGCAGTTTGGGCGCCCCAAGCACAGATACGCAGTATTTT
>TRBJ1-1|TRBV19|.|.|13
CASSIYADSGAFF
TGTGCCAGTAGTATTTACGCGGACTCTGGTGCTTTCTTT
>TRBJ1-1|TRBV5-6|.|.|12
CASRTGGLEAFF
TGTGCCAGCAGGACCGGGGGTTTAGAAGCTTTCTTT
>TRBJ2-7|TRBV29-1|.|.|11
CSVSTVYEQYF
TGCAGCGTTTCGACAGTCTACGAGCAGTACTTC
>TRBJ2-1|TRBV27|.|.|13
CASSSGVGNEQFF
TGTGCCAGCAGTTCCGGAGTGGGCAATGAGCAGTTCTTC
>TRBJ2-7|TRBV28|.|TRBD2|18
CASSFNRDIAGEAYEQYF
TGTGCCAGCAGTTTTAACCGGGACATAGCGGGAGAGGCCTACGAGCAGTACTTC
>TRBJ2-5|TRBV4-2|once|TRBD2|15
CASSQGAGGPKTQYF
TGTGCCAGCAGCCAAGGAGCGGGAGGGCCGAAGACCCAGTACTTC
>TRBJ1-1|TRBV27|.|.|14
CASSLHTLNTEAFF
TGTGCCAGCAGTTTACACACGTTAAACACTGAAGCTTTCTTT
>TRBJ1-5|TRBV5-5|.|.|16
CASSLLQGSPNQPQHF
TGTGCCAGCAGCTTGCTCCAGGGGTCACCCAATCAGCCCCAGCATTTT
>TRBJ1-1|TRBV19|.|.|13
CASSILTGNEAFF
TGTGCCAGTAGTATCTTAACAGGTAATGAGGCTTTCTTT
>TRBJ1-1|TRBV5-1|.|.|15
CASSNQGLTNTEAFF
TGCGCCAGCTCAAATCAGGGGCTAACAAACACTGAAGCTTTCTTT